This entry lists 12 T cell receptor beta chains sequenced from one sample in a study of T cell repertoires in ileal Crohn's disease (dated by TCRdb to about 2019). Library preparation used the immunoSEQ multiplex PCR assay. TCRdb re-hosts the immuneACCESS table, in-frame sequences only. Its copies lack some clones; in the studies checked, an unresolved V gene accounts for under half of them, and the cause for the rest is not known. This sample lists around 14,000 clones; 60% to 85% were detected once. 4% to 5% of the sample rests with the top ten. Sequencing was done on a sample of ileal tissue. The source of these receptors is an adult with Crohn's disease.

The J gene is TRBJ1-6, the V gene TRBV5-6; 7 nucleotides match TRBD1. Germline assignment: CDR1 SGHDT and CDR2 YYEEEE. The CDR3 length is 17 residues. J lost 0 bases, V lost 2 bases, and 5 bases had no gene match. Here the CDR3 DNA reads TGTGCCAGCAGCTTAACAGGGGACCCCTCCTATAATTCACCCCTCCACTTT. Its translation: CASSLTGDPSYNSPLHF.

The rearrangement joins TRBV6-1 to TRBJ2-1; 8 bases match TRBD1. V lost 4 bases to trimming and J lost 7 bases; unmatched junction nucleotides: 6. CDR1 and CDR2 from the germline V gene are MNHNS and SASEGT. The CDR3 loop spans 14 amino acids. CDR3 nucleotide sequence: TGTGCCAGCAGTGCAGGGGGCGCCTTTAATGAGCAGTTCTTC. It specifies CASSAGGAFNEQFF.

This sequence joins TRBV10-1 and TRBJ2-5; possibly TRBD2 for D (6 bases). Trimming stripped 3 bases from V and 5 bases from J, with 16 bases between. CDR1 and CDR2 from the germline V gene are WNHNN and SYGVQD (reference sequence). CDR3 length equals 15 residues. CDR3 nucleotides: TGCGCCAGCAGTGAAACCCAGTGCGGAGGGGAGACCCAGTACTTC. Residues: CASSETQCGGETQYF.

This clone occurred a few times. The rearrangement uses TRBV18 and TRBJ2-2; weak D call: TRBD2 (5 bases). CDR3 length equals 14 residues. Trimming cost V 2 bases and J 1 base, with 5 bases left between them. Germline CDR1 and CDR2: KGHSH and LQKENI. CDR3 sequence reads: CASSPGGNTGELFF. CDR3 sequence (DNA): TGTGCCAGCTCACCAGGAGGGAACACCGGGGAGCTGTTTTTT.

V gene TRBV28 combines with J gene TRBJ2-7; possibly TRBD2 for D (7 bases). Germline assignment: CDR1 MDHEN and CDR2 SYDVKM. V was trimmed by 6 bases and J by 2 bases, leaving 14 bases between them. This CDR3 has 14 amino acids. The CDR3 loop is CASRKGGEAYEQYF. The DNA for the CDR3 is TGTGCCAGCAGAAAGGGGGGGGAGGCCTACGAGCAGTACTTC.

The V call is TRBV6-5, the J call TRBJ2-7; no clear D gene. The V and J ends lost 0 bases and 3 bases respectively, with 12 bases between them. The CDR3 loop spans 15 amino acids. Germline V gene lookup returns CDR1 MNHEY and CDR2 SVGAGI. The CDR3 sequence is CASSYSFLGYYEQYF. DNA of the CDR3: TGTGCCAGCAGTTACTCGTTCCTCGGTTACTACGAGCAGTACTTC.

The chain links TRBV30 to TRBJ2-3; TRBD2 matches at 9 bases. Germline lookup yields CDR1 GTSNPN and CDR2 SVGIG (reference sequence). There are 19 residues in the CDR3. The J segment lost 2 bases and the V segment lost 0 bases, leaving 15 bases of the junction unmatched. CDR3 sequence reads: CAWSVATWRAGGTTDTQYF. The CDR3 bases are TGTGCCTGGAGTGTAGCAACATGGAGGGCGGGGGGGACCACAGATACGCAGTATTTT.

The CDR3 protein is CASSLKGGTSNQPQHF. CDR3 coding DNA: TGCGCCAGCAGCTTGAAGGGGGGGACAAGCAATCAGCCCCAGCATTTT. The V gene is TRBV5-1, the J gene TRBJ1-5, with a possible D match to TRBD1 (6 bases). The V end was cut by 1 base, the J end by 1 base, with 12 bases between. CDR3 size: 16 residues. Germline V gives CDR1 SGHRS, CDR2 YFSETQ.

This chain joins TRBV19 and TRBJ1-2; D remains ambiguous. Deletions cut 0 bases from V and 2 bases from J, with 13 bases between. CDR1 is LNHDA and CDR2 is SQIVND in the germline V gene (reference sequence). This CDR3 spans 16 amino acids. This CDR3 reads CASSIDPRPLNYGYTF. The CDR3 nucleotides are TGTGCCAGTAGTATAGATCCCAGGCCTTTGAACTATGGCTACACCTTC.

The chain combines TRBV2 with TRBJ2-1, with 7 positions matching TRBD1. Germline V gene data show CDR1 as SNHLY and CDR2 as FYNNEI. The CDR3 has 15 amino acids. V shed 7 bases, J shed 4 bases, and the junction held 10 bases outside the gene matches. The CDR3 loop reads CASIREQQGYNEQFF. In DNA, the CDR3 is TGTGCCAGCATCAGAGAGCAACAGGGGTACAATGAGCAGTTCTTC.

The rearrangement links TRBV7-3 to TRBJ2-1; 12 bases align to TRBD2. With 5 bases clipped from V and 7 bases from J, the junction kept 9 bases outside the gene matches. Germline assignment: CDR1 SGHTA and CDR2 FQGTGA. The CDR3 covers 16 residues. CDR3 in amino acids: CASSRDLAGGSNEQFF. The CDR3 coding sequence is TGTGCCAGCAGCCGGGATCTAGCGGGGGGGAGTAATGAGCAGTTCTTC.

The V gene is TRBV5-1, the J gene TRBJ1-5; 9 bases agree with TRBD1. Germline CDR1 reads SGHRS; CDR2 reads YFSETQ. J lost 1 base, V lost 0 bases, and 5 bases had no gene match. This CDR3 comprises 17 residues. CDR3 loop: CASSLGFGQGSNQPQHF. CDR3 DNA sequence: TGCGCCAGCAGCTTGGGGTTCGGACAGGGGAGCAATCAGCCCCAGCATTTT.